The 27 T cell receptor beta chains given below trace back to one sample, sequenced in a study of blood T cell repertoires in COVID-19. Method: immunoSEQ multiplex PCR; TCRdb's copy keeps in-frame clones and lacks some. The sample carries 150,000 or so clones, roughly 83% recorded once. The specimen sequenced was peripheral blood. The receptors were gathered from an older woman with acute or convalescent COVID-19.

This clone has only a few counts. The rearrangement links TRBV19 to TRBJ1-1, with 7 bases fitting TRBD1. The CDR3 is 14 residues long. Germline-derived CDR1 and CDR2 are LNHDA and SQIVND (reference sequence). J lost 0 bases, V lost 5 bases, and 3 bases had no gene match. CDR3 bases: TGTGCCAGTAGTGACAGGGTTATGAACACTGAAGCTTTCTTT. It is translated as CASSDRVMNTEAFF.

V usage is TRBV5-1 and J usage is TRBJ1-5; 7 positions match TRBD1. Germline CDR1 SGHRS, CDR2 YFSETQ. V gave up 1 base and J gave up 6 bases; unmatched junction bases: 4. The CDR3 totals 14 residues. CDR3 nucleotides: TGCGCCAGCAGCTTGACAGGGGAGGTTCAGCCCCAGCATTTT. Encoded protein: CASSLTGEVQPQHF.

J is TRBJ1-5 and V is TRBV2; D gene unclear. Germline CDR1 is SNHLY and CDR2 is FYNNEI. This CDR3 has 14 amino acids. V dropped 5 bases and J dropped 7 bases, with 15 bases sitting between them. The CDR3 protein is CASSLEGLRQPQHF. For the CDR3, the DNA is TGTGCCAGCAGTTTGGAAGGACTTCGCCAGCCCCAGCATTTT.

This chain links TRBV3-1 (or the pseudogene TRBV3-2) with TRBJ2-1; TRBD2 matches at 12 bases. Germline V gene data show CDR1 as LGHDT and CDR2 as YNNKEL (reference sequence). V gave up 1 base and J gave up 5 bases; unmatched junction bases: 9. The CDR3 has 18 amino acids. CDR3 DNA: TGTGCCAGCAGCCAAGGAGGGAACCTAGCGGGGGGGGACAATGAGCAGTTCTTC. Translated, it gives CASSQGGNLAGGDNEQFF.

Only a few counts were recorded for this clone. This chain uses TRBV5-1 with TRBJ1-5; D is ambiguous. The germline V and J ends were trimmed by 4 bases and 1 base, with 12 bases remaining between them. The V gene's germline CDR1 is SGHRS and CDR2 YFSETQ. The CDR3 length is 15 residues. The CDR3 coding sequence is TGCGCCAGCAGCCCTAGTTCGGGGAGCAATCAGCCCCAGCATTTT. Translating gives CASSPSSGSNQPQHF.

V and J are TRBV19 and TRBJ2-7, with D perhaps matching TRBD1 (6 bases). V was pared by 2 bases and J by 3 bases, with 11 bases between. This CDR3 is built from 14 residues. Germline CDR1 reads LNHDA; CDR2 reads SQIVND (reference sequence). CDR3 nucleotide sequence: TGTGCCAGTAGTATAAGGACAGAGGGCTACGAGCAGTACTTC. It codes for CASSIRTEGYEQYF.

The gene calls are TRBV5-1 and TRBJ2-3; D is perhaps TRBD1 (5 bases). Looked up from germline, CDR1 is SGHRS and CDR2 is YFSETQ. This CDR3 is built from 13 residues. Trimming took off 6 bases at V and 1 base at J, with 9 bases between the two ends. The CDR3 sequence: CASTTGRTDTQYF. The CDR3 bases are TGCGCCAGCACCACAGGCCGCACAGATACGCAGTATTTT.

Concerning this clone: Other DNA sequences from this sample encode an identical CDR3 as well. V and J are TRBV18 and TRBJ2-3; 11 nucleotides agree with TRBD2. The CDR3 totals 16 residues. Trimming took 1 base from V and 1 from J; bases not matched to a gene: 1. The germline CDR1 and CDR2 sequences are KGHSH and LQKENI. DNA for the CDR3: TGTGCCAGCTCACCACTACTAGCGGGGGGCACAGATACGCAGTATTTT. It encodes CASSPLLAGGTDTQYF.

The chain links TRBV28 to TRBJ2-1, with TRBD1 matching over 9 bases. The germline V gene has CDR1 MDHEN and CDR2 SYDVKM. The junction had 9 bases not matched to a gene; V was cut back by 8 bases and J by 7 bases. The CDR3 length is 14 residues. In DNA form, the CDR3 reads TGTGCCAGCGGCCCGGGACAGGGATTTAATGAGCAGTTCTTC. Encoded protein: CASGPGQGFNEQFF.

The CDR3 region has the DNA TGTGCCAGCAGCTTAAGCCCGACAGGTCTTTCAGTCACTGAAGCTTTCTTT. Its protein product is CASSLSPTGLSVTEAFF. This chain joins TRBV11-2 and TRBJ1-1; a weak D match, TRBD1 (6 bases). This CDR3 contains 17 residues. V gave up 2 bases and J gave up 4 bases, with 20 bases separating them. Germline values: CDR1 SGHAT, CDR2 FQNNGV.

This clone was seen once. The chain combines TRBV28 with TRBJ1-4; TRBD1 matches at 7 bases. V gave up 7 bases and J gave up 4 bases; unmatched junction bases: 3. CDR1 is MDHEN, CDR2 SYDVKM, per germline. The CDR3 consists of 13 residues. The CDR3 loop reads CASNDRVNEKLFF. CDR3 coding DNA: TGTGCCAGCAATGACAGGGTTAATGAAAAACTGTTTTTT.

The J gene is TRBJ2-7, the V gene TRBV15, with 10 bases fitting TRBD2. Germline CDR1 reads LNHNV; CDR2 reads YYDKDF (reference sequence). Trimming took 0 bases from V and 0 from J; bases not matched to a gene: 11. The CDR3 is made up of 19 amino acids. The CDR3 region has the DNA TGTGCCACCAGCAGAGATCCTACTAGCGGGGCCCCTAGCTCCTACGAGCAGTACTTC. This translates into CATSRDPTSGAPSSYEQYF.

V and J are TRBV3-1 (or the pseudogene TRBV3-2) and TRBJ2-7; 9 bases map to TRBD1. The CDR3 loop spans 16 amino acids. The V segment lost 3 bases and the J segment 2 bases; nucleotides outside the gene matches: 8. Looked up from germline, CDR1 is LGHDT and CDR2 is YNNKEL (reference sequence). The DNA for the CDR3 is TGTGCCAGCAGCCATCCAGGACAGGGGAGGACCTACGAGCAGTACTTC. This sequence encodes CASSHPGQGRTYEQYF.

The V call is TRBV4-3, the J call TRBJ2-7; the match to TRBD2 covers 9 bases. The CDR3 is made up of 17 amino acids. Germline V gene lookup returns CDR1 LGHNA and CDR2 YSLEER. Trimming cost V 3 bases and J 5 bases; bases outside gene matches: 14. This CDR3 reads CASSQTSGGGDSDEQYF. CDR3 DNA sequence: TGCGCCAGCAGCCAGACGTCGGGCGGGGGGGATTCTGACGAGCAGTACTTC.

V is TRBV14 and J is TRBJ1-4; D unresolved. Trimming pared 0 bases from V and 15 bases from J, leaving 17 bases between. The CDR3 is 14 residues long. From germline, CDR1 is SGHDN and CDR2 FVKESK. The CDR3 coding sequence is TGTGCCAGCAGCCAAGATCCGAGCGGAAAAAGGGTGTTTTTT. Residues: CASSQDPSGKRVFF. Complete variable domain (other parts from reference TRBV14 and TRBJ1-4): EAGVTQFPSHSVIEKGQTVTLRCDPISGHDNLYWYRRVMGKEIKFLLHFVKESKQDESGMPNNRFLAERTGGTYSTLKVQPAELEDSGVYFCASSQDPSGKRVFFGSGTQLSVL.

This clone occurred once. V usage is TRBV3-1 (or the pseudogene TRBV3-2) and J usage is TRBJ1-4; D is ambiguous. The CDR3 contains 15 residues. The germline gives CDR1 LGHDT, CDR2 YNNKEL (reference sequence). V lost 4 bases, J lost 8 bases, and 17 bases lay in between. The CDR3 DNA reads as TGTGCCAGCAGCCCGTCTCTCGGGTTAATCGAAAAACTGTTTTTT. This codes for CASSPSLGLIEKLFF.

A word on this clone: The same CDR3 arises from other DNA sequences in this sample as well. The chain has TRBV18 and TRBJ1-1; D possibly corresponds to TRBD1 (5 bases). The CDR3 is 15 residues long. In germline, CDR1 is KGHSH, CDR2 LQKENI. Trimming took 0 bases from V and 1 from J, leaving 9 bases between them. The CDR3 reads CASSPPGRGNTEAFF. CDR3 sequence (DNA): TGTGCCAGCTCACCACCAGGGAGGGGGAACACTGAAGCTTTCTTT.

The genes are TRBV5-1 and TRBJ2-5, with 9 bases fitting TRBD1. This CDR3 comprises 17 residues. The V gene end was trimmed by 4 bases and the J gene end by 4 bases; junction bases not matched to a gene: 14. Germline lookup yields CDR1 SGHRS and CDR2 YFSETQ. The chain's CDR3 is CASSLLGQGGIGETQYF. CDR3 bases: TGCGCCAGCAGCCTTCTGGGACAGGGAGGAATAGGAGAGACCCAGTACTTC.

The chain uses TRBV5-1 and TRBJ1-1; D perhaps matches TRBD1 (6 bases). The germline V and J ends were trimmed by 4 bases and 11 bases, with 30 bases remaining between them. The CDR3 contains 17 residues. CDR1 is SGHRS, CDR2 YFSETQ, per germline. The CDR3 spells CASSSRSQGNGASRAFF. The CDR3 coding sequence is TGCGCCAGCAGCAGTAGGTCGCAGGGGAATGGTGCGTCTCGTGCTTTCTTT.

This chain uses TRBV2 with TRBJ1-2; 8 nucleotides agree with TRBD1. V gave up 6 bases and J gave up 4 bases; unmatched junction bases: 10. Germline CDR1 is SNHLY and CDR2 is FYNNEI. This CDR3 comprises 15 residues. CDR3 DNA: TGTGCCAGCAGGTACCAGGGGGCGGGCCCCTATGGCTACACCTTC. It yields the protein CASRYQGAGPYGYTF. The variable domain in full, with the rest retrieved from reference TRBV2 and TRBJ1-2, is EPEVTQTPSHQVTQMGQEVILRCVPISNHLYFYWYRQILGQKVEFLVSFYNNEISEKSEIFDDQFSVERPDGSNFTLKIRSTKLEDSAMYFCASRYQGAGPYGYTFGSGTRLTVV.

The V call is TRBV29-1, the J call TRBJ1-2, with a tentative D call TRBD1 (6 bases). The CDR3 length is 13 residues. Germline V gene sequence: CDR1 SQVTM, CDR2 ANQGSEA. Trimming left V 1 base short and J 5 bases short, with 11 bases between. CDR3 sequence (DNA): TGCAGCGTTGAAGGCCCAGGGGTATATGGCTACACCTTC. Translation: CSVEGPGVYGYTF.

The chain combines TRBV15 with TRBJ1-5; D might be TRBD1 (5 bases). This CDR3 spans 14 amino acids. V lost 5 bases, J lost 5 bases, and 13 bases lay in between. The germline V gene has CDR1 LNHNV and CDR2 YYDKDF (reference sequence). CDR3 residues: CATSGGLGDQPQHF. In DNA form, the CDR3 reads TGTGCCACCAGCGGGGGACTGGGGGATCAGCCCCAGCATTTT.

V is TRBV6-2 or TRBV6-3 and J is TRBJ2-3; 7 bases are a match to TRBD2. Losses at the gene ends were 2 bases for V and 7 bases for J; bases not matched to a gene: 9. CDR3 size: 15 residues. Germline CDR1 reads MNHEY; CDR2 reads SVGEGT. The CDR3 DNA sequence: TGTGCCAGCAGTTACGGCGGGGGACGGCTAAATACGCAGTATTTT. This gives the protein CASSYGGGRLNTQYF.

This clone is judged medium-sized (0.01 to 0.1%). The chain uses TRBV28 and TRBJ1-2, with 8 bases matching TRBD1. J was trimmed by 3 bases and V by 6 bases; bases with no gene match: 6. The V gene's germline CDR1 is MDHEN and CDR2 SYDVKM. The CDR3 is 14 residues long. The CDR3 loop is CASSWTGTDYGYTF. CDR3 coding DNA: TGTGCCAGCAGCTGGACAGGGACGGACTATGGCTACACCTTC.

The V call is TRBV4-1, the J call TRBJ1-4; 7 positions match TRBD1. The CDR3 length is 17 residues. Germline assignment: CDR1 MGHRA and CDR2 YSYEKL. With 3 bases clipped from V and 2 bases from J, the junction kept 9 bases outside the gene matches. CDR3 nucleotides: TGCGCCAGCAGCCAGACAGGGAGAGGTAGCACTAATGAAAAACTGTTTTTT. Its protein product is CASSQTGRGSTNEKLFF.

The V call is TRBV9, the J call TRBJ2-1, with 7 bases fitting TRBD1. V was pared by 0 bases and J by 7 bases, with 4 bases of the junction left unmatched. The CDR3 has 14 amino acids. Germline lookup yields CDR1 SGDLS and CDR2 YYNGEE. CDR3 region: CASSVGRGRNEQFF. As DNA, the CDR3 is TGTGCCAGCAGCGTAGGTAGGGGGCGGAATGAGCAGTTCTTC.

The CDR3 protein is CASSGRTSGVKETQYF. For the CDR3, the DNA is TGTGCCAGCAGCGGCCGGACTAGCGGGGTGAAAGAGACCCAGTACTTC. The chain couples TRBV9 to TRBJ2-5; TRBD2 matches 12 bases. This CDR3 spans 16 amino acids. Germline V gene data show CDR1 as SGDLS and CDR2 as YYNGEE. V was clipped by 3 bases and J by 3 bases; unmatched bases: 6.